One sample yielded the 29 T cell receptor beta chains listed below, sequenced in a study of T cell changes during pregnancy in multiple sclerosis. Profiled with immunoSEQ multiplex PCR; TCRdb holds only in-frame clones, not every one. Counted here are around 35,000 clones, about 90% occurring once; the ten biggest clones make up roughly 4.5%. Sample: CD8+ T cells from peripheral blood mononuclear cells, taken after pregnancy. The receptors originated from a female donor with multiple sclerosis, enrolled in a pregnancy study.

V is TRBV4-2 and J is TRBJ2-1, with 9 bases identical to TRBD2. Germline lookup yields CDR1 LGHNA and CDR2 YNFKEQ. This CDR3 spans 15 amino acids. The ends lost 2 bases at V and 12 bases at J; junction bases unmatched: 11. CDR3 sequence (DNA): TGTGCCAGCAGCCAAACAACGGGCAGCGGGGGGATGCAGTTCTTC. Translating it yields CASSQTTGSGGMQFF.

The rearrangement joins TRBV7-9 to TRBJ2-1; TRBD1 matches at 11 bases. Germline V lookup: CDR1 SEHNR, CDR2 FQNEAQ (reference sequence). V shed 5 bases, J shed 5 bases, and the junction held 5 bases outside the gene matches. CDR3 length: 15 amino acids. The CDR3 reads CASSLGDRGDNEQFF. The CDR3 DNA reads as TGTGCCAGCAGCCTCGGGGACAGGGGGGACAATGAGCAGTTCTTC.

The chain links TRBV19 to TRBJ2-5; possible D gene TRBD2, 5 bases. From germline, CDR1 is LNHDA and CDR2 SQIVND (reference sequence). Trimming stripped 3 bases from V and 3 bases from J, with 8 bases between. The CDR3 covers 13 residues. The CDR3 sequence is CASSMELEETQYF. CDR3 nucleotide sequence: TGTGCCAGTAGTATGGAACTAGAAGAGACCCAGTACTTC.

This rearrangement joins TRBV27 to TRBJ2-1; weak D call: TRBD1 (6 bases). Looked up from germline, CDR1 is MNHEY and CDR2 is SMNVEV (reference sequence). The CDR3 has 16 residues. Trimming shortened V by 10 bases and J by 0 bases, and 19 bases separated the two germline ends. CDR3 protein: CATRLGAVSSYNEQFF. The CDR3 DNA sequence: TGTGCCACCAGACTGGGGGCGGTGAGCTCCTACAATGAGCAGTTCTTC.

The chain is built from TRBV4-2 and TRBJ2-1, with 8 bases identical to TRBD2. With 0 bases clipped from V and 4 bases from J, the junction kept 5 bases outside the gene matches. The length of the CDR3 is 16 residues. CDR1 is LGHNA and CDR2 is YNFKEQ in the germline V gene. In nucleotides, the CDR3 is TGTGCCAGCAGCCAAGAGCGGGCTAGCGGGTACAATGAGCAGTTCTTC. This translates into CASSQERASGYNEQFF.

This clone has a handful of counts. This rearrangement joins TRBV11-3 to TRBJ2-2; D ambiguous. The CDR3 is 14 amino acids. Per germline, CDR1 SGHNT and CDR2 YENEEA. V was pared by 5 bases and J by 4 bases, with 11 bases between. CDR3 sequence (DNA): TGTGCCAGCAGCCCCATGTCGGGCACCGGGGAGCTGTTTTTT. Translating it yields CASSPMSGTGELFF.

The chain uses TRBV6-4 and TRBJ2-7; weak D call: TRBD2 (5 bases). The CDR3 is made up of 15 amino acids. The germline V gene encodes CDR1 MRHNA and CDR2 SNTAGT. V shed 3 bases and J shed 1 base, with 13 bases lying between them. CDR3 residues: CASSERAEGSYEQYF. The CDR3 nucleotides are TGTGCCAGCAGTGAGAGGGCCGAGGGATCCTACGAGCAGTACTTC.

The chain is built from TRBV7-6 and TRBJ2-1; possibly TRBD2 for D (6 bases). The length of the CDR3 is 16 residues. The germline V gene encodes CDR1 SGHVS and CDR2 FNYEAQ. The germline V and J ends were trimmed by 1 base and 2 bases, with 12 bases remaining between them. CDR3 in amino acids: CASSLVAGSTYNEQFF. The CDR3 nucleotides read TGTGCCAGCAGCTTAGTGGCGGGATCAACCTACAATGAGCAGTTCTTC.

V gene TRBV15 combines with J gene TRBJ1-3; 8 bases line up with TRBD1. Germline V gene sequence: CDR1 LNHNV, CDR2 YYDKDF (reference sequence). J was trimmed by 4 bases and V by 5 bases; bases with no gene match: 7. The CDR3 consists of 15 residues. The CDR3: CATSGGTGEGNTIYF. In nucleotides, the CDR3 is TGTGCCACCAGCGGCGGGACAGGAGAAGGAAACACCATATATTTT.

This chain links TRBV11-3 with TRBJ2-1; a possible D gene is TRBD2 (6 bases). From germline, CDR1 is SGHNT and CDR2 YENEEA. The CDR3 is made up of 15 amino acids. Trimming removed 1 base from V and 1 base from J, with 8 bases in between. This CDR3 is CASSLVRGSYNEQFF. For the CDR3, the DNA is TGTGCCAGCAGCTTAGTTCGGGGGTCCTACAATGAGCAGTTCTTC. Based on the CDR3 plus reference TRBV11-3 and TRBJ2-1, the full variable domain is EAGVVQSPRYKIIEKKQPVAFWCNPISGHNTLYWYLQNLGQGPELLIRYENEEAVDDSQLPKDRFSAERLKGVDSTLKIQPAELGDSAVYLCASSLVRGSYNEQFFGPGTRLTVL.

The V and J genes are TRBV5-5 and TRBJ2-5; 7 bases map to TRBD1. V lost 3 bases, J lost 3 bases, and 8 bases stayed unmatched. Germline CDR1 is SGHKS and CDR2 is YYEKEE (reference sequence). CDR3 length equals 15 residues. CDR3 in amino acids: CASSSIETGEETQYF. DNA of the CDR3: TGTGCCAGCAGCTCCATTGAAACAGGGGAAGAGACCCAGTACTTC. The entire variable domain, with the rest obtained from reference TRBV5-5 and TRBJ2-5, is as follows: DAGVTQSPTHLIKTRGQQVTLRCSPISGHKSVSWYQQVLGQGPQFIFQYYEKEERGRGNFPDRFSARQFPNYSSELNVNALLLGDSALYLCASSSIETGEETQYFGPGTRLLVL.

V is TRBV6-1 and J is TRBJ2-7, with TRBD1 identical over 7 bases. V lost 1 base, J lost 1 base, and 4 bases stayed unmatched. This CDR3 is 15 amino acids long. Germline V gene data show CDR1 as MNHNS and CDR2 as SASEGT. CDR3 region: CASSEVATGSYEQYF. The CDR3 region has the DNA TGTGCCAGCAGTGAAGTTGCGACAGGGTCCTACGAGCAGTACTTC.

This chain joins TRBV9 and TRBJ2-7, with 7 bases matching TRBD1. Germline V gene data show CDR1 as SGDLS and CDR2 as YYNGEE. The length of the CDR3 is 14 residues. V shed 0 bases, J shed 2 bases, and the junction held 2 bases outside the gene matches. For the CDR3, the DNA is TGTGCCAGCAGCGTAGGGGACAGTACCTACGAGCAGTACTTC. It codes for CASSVGDSTYEQYF.

This clone was counted a single time. As DNA, the CDR3 is TGTGCCAGCTCCGGGGGTACCACCTACGAGCAGTACTTC. It codes for CASSGGTTYEQYF. The chain recombines TRBV11-2 with TRBJ2-7, with D tentatively TRBD2 (6 bases). Germline lookup yields CDR1 SGHAT and CDR2 FQNNGV. Trimming took 8 bases from V and 2 from J, leaving 13 bases between them. The CDR3 runs to 13 residues. Using reference TRBV11-2 and TRBJ2-7 for the parts outside the CDR3, the full variable domain is EAGVAQSPRYKIIEKRQSVAFWCNPISGHATLYWYQQILGQGPKLLIQFQNNGVVDDSQLPKDRFSAERLKGVDSTLKIQPAKLEDSAVYLCASSGGTTYEQYFGPGTRLTVT.

This clone was counted between two and nine times. The rearrangement joins TRBV11-1 to TRBJ1-1, with D possibly matching TRBD1 (5 bases). V was trimmed by 7 bases and J by 1 base, leaving 10 bases between them. Germline V lookup: CDR1 SGHAT, CDR2 FQDESV (reference sequence). The CDR3 runs 13 residues. CDR3 loop: CASNRGTNTEAFF. CDR3 nucleotides: TGTGCCAGCAACCGGGGGACGAACACTGAAGCTTTCTTT.

The rearrangement joins TRBV19 to TRBJ2-1; TRBD2 matches 13 bases. With 4 bases clipped from V and 8 bases from J, the junction kept 11 bases outside the gene matches. CDR1 and CDR2 (germline): LNHDA, SQIVND (reference sequence). The CDR3 spans 17 residues. CDR3: CASSRELAGGSLYEQFF. The CDR3 DNA is TGTGCCAGTAGTAGAGAACTAGCGGGGGGGTCCTTATATGAGCAGTTCTTC.

This clone appeared a few times. The limits of the CDR3 on the DNA are not certain, so only TCRdb's listed CDR3 is given. This sequence joins TRBV29-1 and TRBJ1-2; TRBD1 is the table's D call and was not checked against the DNA. Germline V gene sequence: CDR1 SQVTM, CDR2 ANQGSEA. The CDR3 length equals 8 residues, ends included. The chain's CDR3 is CSVGPGTF.

This rearrangement joins TRBV27 to TRBJ2-7; 7 positions match TRBD1. The germline V gene has CDR1 MNHEY and CDR2 SMNVEV (reference sequence). The CDR3 runs to 15 residues. V lost 6 bases and J lost 1; bases outside the gene matches: 9. CDR3 in DNA: TGTGCCAGCAGCCCAAGGACAGGTGGTTCCTACGAGCAGTACTTC. This encodes CASSPRTGGSYEQYF.

The chain recombines TRBV7-3 with TRBJ1-2; 9 positions match TRBD1. J was trimmed by 1 base and V by 7 bases; bases with no gene match: 13. This CDR3 is 17 amino acids long. The germline gives CDR1 SGHTA, CDR2 FQGTGA. The CDR3 sequence is CASNPGGTGLGNYGYTF. CDR3 nucleotide sequence: TGTGCCAGCAACCCCGGGGGGACAGGGCTCGGTAACTATGGCTACACCTTC.

This chain joins TRBV7-6 and TRBJ2-3; 8 bases are a match to TRBD2. Unmatched junction bases numbered 3, after V lost 1 base and J lost 3 bases. CDR3 size: 15 residues. The germline CDR1 and CDR2 sequences are SGHVS and FNYEAQ. The CDR3 protein is CASSLGGTRTDTQYF. The DNA of the CDR3 is TGTGCCAGCAGCTTAGGGGGGACTAGAACAGATACGCAGTATTTT.

The V gene is TRBV7-6, the J gene TRBJ2-5; TRBD2 is a possible D gene (5 bases). Trimming removed 1 base from V and 7 bases from J, with 10 bases in between. CDR1 is SGHVS, CDR2 FNYEAQ, per germline. This CDR3 spans 13 amino acids. The DNA of the CDR3 is TGTGCCAGCAGCTTAGGACCCGCGGGGACCCAGTACTTC. It is translated as CASSLGPAGTQYF. Supplemented by reference TRBV7-6 and TRBJ2-5, the full variable domain reads GAGVSQSPRYKVTKRGQDVALRCDPISGHVSLYWYRQALGQGPEFLTYFNYEAQQDKSGLPNDRFSAERPEGSISTLTIQRTEQRDSAMYRCASSLGPAGTQYFGPGTRLLVL.

The chain has TRBV7-3 and TRBJ2-1; D might be TRBD2 (6 bases). V dropped 2 bases and J dropped 5 bases, with 10 bases sitting between them. Looked up from germline, CDR1 is SGHTA and CDR2 is FQGTGA. The length of the CDR3 is 14 residues. The CDR3 DNA reads as TGTGCCAGCAGCTTACCGGGACTCCACAATGAGCAGTTCTTC. This codes for CASSLPGLHNEQFF.

The chain joins TRBV19 to TRBJ1-2; D perhaps matches TRBD1 (5 bases). Germline lookup yields CDR1 LNHDA and CDR2 SQIVND (reference sequence). The CDR3 sequence is 14 residues long. CDR3 nucleotides: TGTGCTTCGGGGGGACTTTTGTCTAACTATGGCTACACCTTC. This gives the protein CASGGLLSNYGYTF. The full variable domain, rest sourced from reference TRBV19 and TRBJ1-2, is DGGITQSPKYLFRKEGQNVTLSCEQNLNHDAMYWYRQDPGQGLRLIYYSQIVNDFQKGDIAEGYSVSREKKESFPLTVTSAQKNPTAFYLCASGGLLSNYGYTFGSGTRLTVV.

The genes are TRBV29-1 and TRBJ1-2; no clear D. The CDR3 is made up of 18 amino acids. The V gene's germline CDR1 is SQVTM and CDR2 ANQGSEA. V shed 4 bases and J shed 0 bases, with 24 bases lying between them. The CDR3 loop is CSVGPALVGPLANYGYTF. The CDR3, as DNA: TGCAGCGTTGGTCCCGCTTTGGTGGGCCCCTTAGCTAACTATGGCTACACCTTC.

This chain uses TRBV7-3 with TRBJ2-3; maybe TRBD2 (7 bases). The V end was cut by 3 bases, the J end by 6 bases, with 10 bases between. Per the germline V gene, CDR1 is SGHTA and CDR2 is FQGTGA. The CDR3 is 13 amino acids. The CDR3 sequence: CASSFGGADTQYF. CDR3 bases: TGTGCCAGCAGCTTTGGGGGGGCGGATACGCAGTATTTT. The full variable domain, rest sourced from reference TRBV7-3 and TRBJ2-3, is GAGVSQTPSNKVTEKGKYVELRCDPISGHTALYWYRQSLGQGPEFLIYFQGTGAADDSGLPNDRFFAVRPEGSVSTLKIQRTERGDSAVYLCASSFGGADTQYFGPGTRLTVL.

This clone is a singleton in its sample. The chain is built from TRBV27 and TRBJ2-5; D remains ambiguous. The CDR3 length is 11 residues. The V gene's germline CDR1 is MNHEY and CDR2 SMNVEV (reference sequence). Deletions cut 9 bases from V and 5 bases from J, with 10 bases between. The CDR3 spells CASGSGETQYF. The CDR3 bases are TGTGCCAGTGGGTCCGGGGAGACCCAGTACTTC.

This clone was detected once. As DNA, the CDR3 is TGTGCCAGCAGCGTAGAGTTCGGGAACACTGAAGCTTTCTTT. Amino acids: CASSVEFGNTEAFF. This sequence joins TRBV9 and TRBJ1-1; D is ambiguous. Germline lookup yields CDR1 SGDLS and CDR2 YYNGEE. V was shortened by 0 bases and J by 1 base, with 7 bases between the two germline ends. The CDR3 loop spans 14 amino acids.

The chain uses TRBV7-9 and TRBJ2-7; 10 bases map to TRBD2. The CDR3 is 14 amino acids. V gave up 5 bases and J gave up 4 bases; unmatched junction bases: 5. The germline CDR1 and CDR2 sequences are SEHNR and FQNEAQ (reference sequence). The CDR3 DNA sequence: TGTGCCAGCAGCAGGACTAGCGGAGGATACGAGCAGTACTTC. Residues: CASSRTSGGYEQYF.

The chain has TRBV11-2 and TRBJ2-1; 9 nucleotides line up with TRBD1. CDR1 and CDR2 from the germline V gene are SGHAT and FQNNGV. Trimming at V came to 5 bases and at J to 2 bases, leaving 7 bases not matched to a gene. The length of the CDR3 is 16 residues. The CDR3 DNA reads as TGTGCCAGCAGCCCCTGGGACAGGGCCGCCTACAATGAGCAGTTCTTC. Its protein product is CASSPWDRAAYNEQFF.